These 12 T cell receptor beta chains were all obtained from the same sample, sequenced in a study of T cell clones after liver transplantation. Only in-frame clones appear in the TCRdb table, and some are missing; sequencing was by immunoSEQ multiplex PCR. The sample holds some 110,000 clones, approximately 78% seen once. Source: CD4+ T cells from blood, taken before liver transplant. All receptors derive from a human donor who received a liver transplant.

The chain uses TRBV9 and TRBJ2-1; TRBD2 matches at 7 bases. Germline V gene data show CDR1 as SGDLS and CDR2 as YYNGEE. V shed 0 bases, J shed 3 bases, and the junction held 6 bases outside the gene matches. This CDR3 has 16 residues. In DNA form, the CDR3 reads TGTGCCAGCAGCGTAGACGGCCAGCGGGGCTACAATGAGCAGTTCTTC. This translates into CASSVDGQRGYNEQFF.

The rearrangement joins TRBV5-1 to TRBJ2-3, with TRBD1 matching 7 bases. The CDR3 loop spans 14 amino acids. The V and J ends lost 0 bases and 5 bases, in that order; junction bases with no gene match: 3. Germline values: CDR1 SGHRS, CDR2 YFSETQ. CDR3 in DNA: TGCGCCAGCAGCTTGGGGGACAGTATAGATACGCAGTATTTT. This codes for CASSLGDSIDTQYF.

The chain has TRBV19 and TRBJ1-5; TRBD1 is a possible D gene (5 bases). The CDR3 has 16 residues. Trimming pared 7 bases from V and 6 bases from J, leaving 22 bases between. From germline, CDR1 is LNHDA and CDR2 SQIVND (reference sequence). The CDR3 bases are TGTGCCAGTATCTCAGGGAGGGATAGTGCCACTCAGCCCCAGCATTTT. Translated, it gives CASISGRDSATQPQHF.

This rearrangement joins TRBV27 to TRBJ2-7; D not resolved. CDR3 length equals 12 residues. Germline values: CDR1 MNHEY, CDR2 SMNVEV (reference sequence). The V end was cut by 6 bases, the J end by 0 bases, with 6 bases between. The CDR3 here is CASRGFSYEQYF. The CDR3 coding sequence is TGTGCCAGCAGGGGGTTCTCCTACGAGCAGTACTTC.

The gene calls are TRBV7-3 and TRBJ2-2, with D perhaps TRBD1 (6 bases). CDR3 length: 16 amino acids. Trimming left V 3 bases short and J 7 bases short, with 18 bases between. Germline V gene sequence: CDR1 SGHTA, CDR2 FQGTGA. This CDR3 is CASSFSRRGQGGELFF. The CDR3 DNA reads TGTGCCAGCAGCTTCTCTCGCAGGGGTCAAGGCGGGGAGCTGTTTTTT.

The gene calls are TRBV6-1 and TRBJ2-1, with D unresolved. Per the germline V gene, CDR1 is MNHNS and CDR2 is SASEGT. V was clipped by 7 bases and J by 0 bases, with 13 bases between them. The length of the CDR3 is 15 residues. The CDR3 region has the DNA TGTGCCAGCATTTGGACGTGGAGCTCCTACAATGAGCAGTTCTTC. Translated: CASIWTWSSYNEQFF.

The CDR3 protein is CASKENTEAFF. DNA for the CDR3: TGTGCCAGCAAAGAGAACACTGAAGCTTTCTTT. The chain employs TRBV6-5 and TRBJ1-1; D ambiguous. This CDR3 contains 11 residues. V was shortened by 7 bases and J by 1 base, with 4 bases between the two germline ends. Germline CDR1 is MNHEY and CDR2 is SVGAGI.

The V gene is TRBV10-3, the J gene TRBJ2-7; 7 positions match TRBD2. Trimming took 8 bases from V and 4 from J; bases not matched to a gene: 14. CDR3 size: 15 residues. Germline CDR1 is ENHRY and CDR2 is SYGVKD. The CDR3 reads CAIESRTRETYEQYF. The DNA of the CDR3 is TGTGCCATCGAATCCCGGACTAGGGAAACGTACGAGCAGTACTTC.

The chain combines TRBV21-1 with TRBJ2-7; TRBD1, the table's D call, was not compared with the DNA. TRBV21-1 is annotated as a pseudogene. The CDR3 totals 14 residues. CDR3 coding DNA: TGTGCCAGCAGCAAATTAGTCAGGGGTCGCGAGCAGTACTTC. The encoded protein is CASSKLVRGREQYF.

The rearrangement links TRBV12-2 to TRBJ2-1; the table's D call, TRBD1, was not checked against the DNA. TRBV12-2 is tagged as a pseudogene. The CDR3 length is 16 residues. The CDR3 DNA reads as TGTGCAAGTCGCTTAGCGGGGCTGCGAAAGTTAAATGAGCAGTTCTTC. As protein: CASRLAGLRKLNEQFF.

The J gene is TRBJ1-1, the V gene TRBV7-9; weak D call: TRBD1 (5 bases). This CDR3 has 18 amino acids. Germline CDR1 is SEHNR and CDR2 is FQNEAQ (reference sequence). Trimming took 3 bases from V and 2 from J, leaving 22 bases between them. CDR3 DNA: TGTGCCAGCAGCTTGGGGACCCGGGCCCTTACAGGCAACACTGAAGCTTTCTTT. Its protein is CASSLGTRALTGNTEAFF.

This clone has a handful of counts. This chain connects TRBV2 to TRBJ2-2; D ambiguous. Per germline, CDR1 SNHLY and CDR2 FYNNEI. V was cut by 5 bases and J by 4 bases, with 5 bases left in between. This CDR3 region has 12 residues. The CDR3 DNA is TGTGCCAGCAGTTATGGCACCGGGGAGCTGTTTTTT. This sequence encodes CASSYGTGELFF.